This entry features one TCR beta chain sequence. Its antigen is undetermined. These data are taken from a study of CD8 T cells in ankylosing spondylitis. The CDR3 has 15 residues. V lost 0 bases and J 2 bases, leaving 11 bases between the germline ends. Germline V gene data show CDR1 as SGDLS and CDR2 as YYNGEE. In making TCR beta libraries, quantitative 5'-RACE with molecular barcodes was used. MiXCR was run by TCRdb on the 5' RACE reads, yielding one entry per CDR3 protein. The data hold approximately 260,000 distinct CDR3 sequences, with 18% observed a single time. Study-level points and caveats: Characteristic of ankylosing spondylitis blood, it appeared, was a TCR beta motif comprising 7 to 9 highly homologous variants. Reactive arthritis synovial fluid and blood previously showed some of these motif variants. Disease-associated clones were reportedly significantly overrepresented in matched ankylosing spondylitis synovial fluid.

The gene calls are TRBV9 and TRBJ1-1; D gene unclear. This TCR was sampled from a male donor with ankylosing spondylitis or in good health (not recorded which). The material sequenced was blood, either unsorted or a sorted T cell fraction (not recorded which). CDR3 bases: TGTGCCAGCAGCGTAGGTCCGGGTGGCAACACTGAAGCTTTCTTT. It is translated as CASSVGPGGNTEAFF.